Below, 24 T cell receptor beta chains from the same sample are listed, as sequenced in a study of T cell responses to AZD1222 COVID-19 vaccine. Sequencing used immunoSEQ multiplex PCR; TCRdb keeps in-frame clones, though not all of them. The table shows around 70,000 clones, with more than 70% occurring only once. The specimen comprised peripheral blood, sampled on day 0 of AZD1222 vaccination. Every receptor here comes from an adult in good health.

J is TRBJ2-6 and V is TRBV2; 9 nucleotides match TRBD1. The CDR3 runs to 14 residues. Trimming took 6 bases from V and 12 from J; bases not matched to a gene: 9. CDR1 is SNHLY and CDR2 is FYNNEI in the germline V gene. CDR3 loop: CASRVTGGPLVLTF. As DNA, the CDR3 is TGTGCCAGCAGGGTGACAGGGGGGCCGCTCGTCCTGACTTTC. Looking up the rest from reference TRBV2 and TRBJ2-6 gives the full variable domain: EPEVTQTPSHQVTQMGQEVILRCVPISNHLYFYWYRQILGQKVEFLVSFYNNEISEKSEIFDDQFSVERPDGSNFTLKIRSTKLEDSAMYFCASRVTGGPLVLTFGAGSRLTVL.

This chain joins TRBV4-2 and TRBJ2-7; D is ambiguous. The CDR3 has 13 amino acids. The V gene's germline CDR1 is LGHNA and CDR2 YNFKEQ. V was shortened by 4 bases and J by 2 bases, with 9 bases between the two germline ends. In nucleotides, the CDR3 is TGTGCCAGCAGCCCCCCTTCGGCCTACGAGCAGTACTTC. This sequence encodes CASSPPSAYEQYF.

The V and J genes are TRBV5-1 and TRBJ2-1, with 7 bases lining up with TRBD2. CDR1 is SGHRS and CDR2 is YFSETQ in the germline V gene. The CDR3 has 14 residues. The V segment lost 0 bases and the J segment 8 bases; nucleotides outside the gene matches: 5. CDR3 region: CASSLGGSRYEQFF. CDR3 DNA: TGCGCCAGCAGCTTGGGCGGGAGCAGGTATGAGCAGTTCTTC.

The chain joins TRBV30 to TRBJ2-5; no definite D call. Per germline, CDR1 GTSNPN and CDR2 SVGIG (reference sequence). Trimming left V 3 bases short and J 5 bases short, with 10 bases between. CDR3 size: 12 residues. CDR3 sequence reads: CAWSEVGETQYF. The CDR3 DNA reads as TGTGCCTGGAGCGAAGTGGGGGAGACCCAGTACTTC.

V gene TRBV19 combines with J gene TRBJ1-2; D call uncertain. This CDR3 has 17 residues. Between the trimmed V and J ends, which lost 0 bases and 0 bases, there was a span of 14 bases. Per the germline V gene, CDR1 is LNHDA and CDR2 is SQIVND (reference sequence). CDR3 in amino acids: CASSIDLFGYANYGYTF. CDR3 bases: TGTGCCAGTAGTATAGATCTATTCGGTTATGCTAACTATGGCTACACCTTC.

The chain has TRBV11-2 and TRBJ1-1, with D tentatively TRBD1 (6 bases). The CDR3 is made up of 14 amino acids. The germline CDR1 and CDR2 sequences are SGHAT and FQNNGV. Trimming stripped 4 bases from V and 8 bases from J, with 17 bases between. The CDR3 reads CASSSPSRQGEAFF. In nucleotides, the CDR3 is TGTGCCAGCAGCTCCCCGAGCCGGCAGGGGGAAGCTTTCTTT.

The chain combines TRBV27 with TRBJ2-1, with TRBD1 as a possible D gene (5 bases). Germline V gene sequence: CDR1 MNHEY, CDR2 SMNVEV (reference sequence). V was clipped by 3 bases and J by 7 bases, with 10 bases between them. This CDR3 contains 13 residues. The CDR3 DNA is TGTGCCAGCAGTTTCACAGGCAGGAATGAGCAGTTCTTC. Amino acids: CASSFTGRNEQFF.

The chain employs TRBV7-9 and TRBJ2-1; D unresolved. The V end lost 5 bases, the J end lost 4 bases, and 15 bases lay between the germline ends. This CDR3 spans 15 amino acids. Germline lookup yields CDR1 SEHNR and CDR2 FQNEAQ (reference sequence). In nucleotides, the CDR3 is TGTGCCAGCAGCCCCGTTGGGCAGCATTACAATGAGCAGTTCTTC. This sequence encodes CASSPVGQHYNEQFF.

The J gene is TRBJ2-3, the V gene TRBV3-1 (or the pseudogene TRBV3-2), with 7 bases matching TRBD2. Germline V CDR1 and CDR2: LGHDT, YNNKEL (reference sequence). There are 15 residues in the CDR3. J lost 2 bases, V lost 6 bases, and 8 bases had no gene match. The CDR3 sequence: CASRKVGTNTDTQYF. CDR3 DNA: TGTGCCAGCAGGAAAGTCGGGACTAACACAGATACGCAGTATTTT.

The gene calls are TRBV6-6 and TRBJ2-5; TRBD1 matches at 9 bases. V shed 6 bases and J 4 bases; nucleotides not matched to a gene: 9. The CDR3 length is 15 residues. Germline V gene lookup returns CDR1 MNHNY and CDR2 SVGAGI (reference sequence). The chain's CDR3 is CASRIDRGSAETQYF. CDR3 coding DNA: TGTGCCAGCAGGATAGACAGGGGGTCGGCAGAGACCCAGTACTTC.

This chain links TRBV6-5 with TRBJ1-4; D ambiguous. The CDR3 runs to 15 residues. Trimming pared 1 base from V and 5 bases from J, leaving 11 bases between. CDR1 is MNHEY, CDR2 SVGAGI, per germline. As DNA, the CDR3 is TGTGCCAGCAGTTACTTAGAAGCAAGAAATGAAAAACTGTTTTTT. This sequence encodes CASSYLEARNEKLFF.

The gene calls are TRBV5-6 and TRBJ1-2; TRBD1 is a possible D gene (5 bases). The CDR3 length is 13 residues. CDR1 and CDR2 (germline): SGHDT, YYEEEE. The V end was cut by 5 bases, the J end by 2 bases, with 10 bases between. CDR3 sequence reads: CASSSGRNYGYTF. The DNA for the CDR3 is TGTGCCAGCAGTTCGGGACGGAACTATGGCTACACCTTC.

The chain joins TRBV2 to TRBJ1-2; possible D gene TRBD1, 6 bases. The CDR3 is 14 residues long. CDR1 SNHLY and CDR2 FYNNEI come from the germline V gene. The ends were cut back, 3 bases at V and 1 base at J, with 9 bases in the middle. This CDR3 reads CASSDGTLNYGYTF. CDR3 in DNA: TGTGCCAGCAGTGACGGGACACTTAACTATGGCTACACCTTC.

Regarding this clone: The identical CDR3 is also encoded by other nucleotide sequences in the sample. The chain recombines TRBV9 with TRBJ2-7; the match to TRBD2 covers 7 bases. CDR1 is SGDLS and CDR2 is YYNGEE in the germline V gene. This CDR3 has 14 residues. The V and J ends lost 2 bases and 0 bases, in that order; junction bases with no gene match: 2. The CDR3 is CASSVGGSSYEQYF. Here the CDR3 DNA reads TGTGCCAGCAGCGTTGGCGGGAGCTCCTACGAGCAGTACTTC.

This chain connects TRBV6-5 to TRBJ1-3, with 7 bases lining up with TRBD1. Germline V gives CDR1 MNHEY, CDR2 SVGAGI. The J segment lost 2 bases and the V segment lost 5 bases, leaving 3 bases of the junction unmatched. This CDR3 is 14 amino acids long. CDR3: CASSQTGTGNTIYF. The CDR3 region has the DNA TGTGCCAGCAGTCAGACAGGGACTGGAAACACCATATATTTT.

The V and J genes are TRBV6-2 or TRBV6-3 and TRBJ1-2; D is undetermined. The V gene lost 6 bases and the J gene lost 0 bases, with 14 bases spanning the gap. The germline gives CDR1 MNHEY, CDR2 SVGEGT. The CDR3 runs to 15 residues. CDR3 sequence reads: CASSPRGGSNYGYTF. The CDR3 DNA reads TGTGCCAGCAGCCCGAGAGGAGGATCTAACTATGGCTACACCTTC.

The chain couples TRBV2 to TRBJ2-4; the match to TRBD1 covers 7 bases. The V gene's germline CDR1 is SNHLY and CDR2 FYNNEI. The CDR3 is made up of 15 amino acids. V was pared by 4 bases and J by 0 bases, with 3 bases of the junction left unmatched. CDR3 region: CASSGDRLAKNIQYF. In nucleotides, the CDR3 is TGTGCCAGCAGTGGGGACAGACTAGCCAAAAACATTCAGTACTTC.

This clone was detected only once. V usage is TRBV10-1 and J usage is TRBJ2-3; 14 positions agree with TRBD2. Germline-derived CDR1 and CDR2 are WNHNN and SYGVQD (reference sequence). CDR3 length: 19 residues. The V segment lost 1 base and the J segment 3 bases; nucleotides outside the gene matches: 9. This CDR3 reads CASSELGLAGEFVTDTQYF. The DNA of the CDR3 is TGCGCCAGCAGTGAGTTGGGACTAGCGGGAGAGTTCGTAACAGATACGCAGTATTTT.

The genes are TRBV7-9 and TRBJ2-5; 13 bases fit TRBD2. CDR1 SEHNR and CDR2 FQNEAQ come from the germline V gene (reference sequence). V lost 1 base and J lost 3; bases outside the gene matches: 5. The CDR3 totals 17 residues. The CDR3 spells CASSLGWTSGSEETQYF. In DNA form, the CDR3 reads TGTGCCAGCAGCTTAGGTTGGACTAGCGGGAGTGAAGAGACCCAGTACTTC.

J is TRBJ2-7 and V is TRBV29-1, with D tentatively TRBD1 (8 bases). Between the trimmed V and J ends, which lost 0 bases and 3 bases, there was a span of 18 bases. This CDR3 contains 16 residues. The germline V gene has CDR1 SQVTM and CDR2 ANQGSEA. CDR3 DNA: TGCAGCGTTGAAGATCTCGGACAGGGAGGGAACTACGAGCAGTACTTC. Its protein product is CSVEDLGQGGNYEQYF.

The genes are TRBV4-2 and TRBJ2-7, with 10 positions matching TRBD2. J lost 4 bases, V lost 4 bases, and 10 bases had no gene match. CDR1 and CDR2 from the germline V gene are LGHNA and YNFKEQ. The CDR3 covers 16 residues. CDR3 DNA sequence: TGTGCCAGCAGCCCCCGGTCTAGCGGGAGTTCGTACGAGCAGTACTTC. Translation: CASSPRSSGSSYEQYF.

The chain joins TRBV19 to TRBJ2-2; no clear D. Per germline, CDR1 LNHDA and CDR2 SQIVND (reference sequence). The CDR3 covers 14 residues. V shed 3 bases and J shed 5 bases, with 10 bases lying between them. CDR3 amino acids: CASSMGKLTGELFF. CDR3 DNA sequence: TGTGCCAGTAGTATGGGGAAGCTGACCGGGGAGCTGTTTTTT. Complete variable domain (other parts from reference TRBV19 and TRBJ2-2): DGGITQSPKYLFRKEGQNVTLSCEQNLNHDAMYWYRQDPGQGLRLIYYSQIVNDFQKGDIAEGYSVSREKKESFPLTVTSAQKNPTAFYLCASSMGKLTGELFFGEGSRLTVL.

V usage is TRBV6-2 or TRBV6-3 and J usage is TRBJ1-5; D uncertain. Trimming removed 0 bases from V and 0 bases from J, with 6 bases in between. CDR1 and CDR2 (germline): MNHEY, SVGEGT. This CDR3 is built from 15 residues. CDR3 coding DNA: TGTGCCAGCAGTTACTCGGCAGATAGCAATCAGCCCCAGCATTTT. This gives the protein CASSYSADSNQPQHF.

The genes are TRBV7-9 and TRBJ1-2; D is perhaps TRBD1 (6 bases). Trimming took off 5 bases at V and 3 bases at J, with 10 bases between the two ends. The CDR3 runs to 13 residues. Germline lookup yields CDR1 SEHNR and CDR2 FQNEAQ (reference sequence). CDR3 coding DNA: TGTGCCAGCAGCCCCGGGACATACTATGGCTACACCTTC. This codes for CASSPGTYYGYTF. The variable domain in full, completed from reference TRBV7-9 and TRBJ1-2, reads DTGVSQNPRHKITKRGQNVTFRCDPISEHNRLYWYRQTLGQGPEFLTYFQNEAQLEKSRLLSDRFSAERPKGSFSTLEIQRTEQGDSAMYLCASSPGTYYGYTFGSGTRLTVV.